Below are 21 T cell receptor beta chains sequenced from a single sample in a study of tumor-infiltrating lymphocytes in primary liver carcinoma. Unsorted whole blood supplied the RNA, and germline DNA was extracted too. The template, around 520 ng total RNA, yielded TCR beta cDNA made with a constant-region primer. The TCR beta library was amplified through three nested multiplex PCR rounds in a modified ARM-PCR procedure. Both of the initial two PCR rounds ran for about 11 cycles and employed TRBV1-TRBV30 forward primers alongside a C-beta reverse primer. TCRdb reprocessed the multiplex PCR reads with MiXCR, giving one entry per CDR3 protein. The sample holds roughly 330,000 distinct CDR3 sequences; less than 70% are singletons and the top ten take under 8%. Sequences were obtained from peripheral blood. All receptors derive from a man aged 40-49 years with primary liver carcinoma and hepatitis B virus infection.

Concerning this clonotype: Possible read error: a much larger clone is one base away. In DNA, the CDR3 is TGTGCCAGCAGTGAATCGGTCAGGGCGGACTACGAGCAGTACTTC. Amino acids: CASSESVRADYEQYF. The chain recombines TRBV6-1 with TRBJ2-7, with D perhaps matching TRBD1 (5 bases). The V end lost 2 bases, the J end lost 3 bases, and 14 bases lay between the germline ends. Per germline, CDR1 MNHNS and CDR2 SASEGT. The CDR3 spans 15 residues.

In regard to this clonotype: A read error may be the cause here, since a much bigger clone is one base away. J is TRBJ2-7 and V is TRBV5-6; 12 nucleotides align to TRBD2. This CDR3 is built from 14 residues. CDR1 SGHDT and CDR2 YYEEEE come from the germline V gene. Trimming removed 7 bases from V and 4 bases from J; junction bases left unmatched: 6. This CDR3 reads CASWTSGDPYEQYF. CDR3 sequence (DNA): TGTGCCAGCTGGACTAGCGGGGATCCATACGAGCAGTACTTC. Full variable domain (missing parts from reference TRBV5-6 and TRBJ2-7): DAGVTQSPTHLIKTRGQQVTLRCSPKSGHDTVSWYQQALGQGPQFIFQYYEEEERQRGNFPDRFSGHQFPNYSSELNVNALLLGDSALYLCASWTSGDPYEQYFGPGTRLTVT.

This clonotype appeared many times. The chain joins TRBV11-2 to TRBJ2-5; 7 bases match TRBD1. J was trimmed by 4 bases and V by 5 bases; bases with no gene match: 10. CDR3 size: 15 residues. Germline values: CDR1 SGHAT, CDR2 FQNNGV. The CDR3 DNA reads TGTGCCAGCAGCGGTCCGGGACAGATCTTAGAGACCCAGTACTTC. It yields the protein CASSGPGQILETQYF. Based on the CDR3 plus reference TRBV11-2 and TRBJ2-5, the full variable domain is EAGVAQSPRYKIIEKRQSVAFWCNPISGHATLYWYQQILGQGPKLLIQFQNNGVVDDSQLPKDRFSAERLKGVDSTLKIQPAKLEDSAVYLCASSGPGQILETQYFGPGTRLLVL.

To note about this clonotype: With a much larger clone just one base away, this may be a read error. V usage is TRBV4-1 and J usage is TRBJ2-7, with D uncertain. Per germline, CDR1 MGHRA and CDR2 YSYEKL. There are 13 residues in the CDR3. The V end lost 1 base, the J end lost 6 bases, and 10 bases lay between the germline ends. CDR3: CASSQVRACEQYF. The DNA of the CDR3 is TGCGCCAGCAGCCAAGTCCGGGCTTGCGAGCAGTACTTC.

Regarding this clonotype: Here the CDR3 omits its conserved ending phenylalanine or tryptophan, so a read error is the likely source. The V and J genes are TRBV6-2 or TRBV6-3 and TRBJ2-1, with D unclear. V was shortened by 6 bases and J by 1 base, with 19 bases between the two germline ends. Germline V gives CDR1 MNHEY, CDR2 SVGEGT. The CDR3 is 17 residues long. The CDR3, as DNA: TGTGCCAGCAGCCAAGGCCTGGGTAGCTCGTCCTACAATGAGCAGTTCCTC. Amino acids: CASSQGLGSSSYNEQFL.

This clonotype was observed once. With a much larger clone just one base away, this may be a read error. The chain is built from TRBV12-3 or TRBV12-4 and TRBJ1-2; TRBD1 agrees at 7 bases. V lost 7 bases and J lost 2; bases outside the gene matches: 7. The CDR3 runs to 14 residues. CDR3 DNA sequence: TGTGCCAGCAACCCAGGGGGGGGAAACTATGGCTACACCTTC. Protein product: CASNPGGGNYGYTF.

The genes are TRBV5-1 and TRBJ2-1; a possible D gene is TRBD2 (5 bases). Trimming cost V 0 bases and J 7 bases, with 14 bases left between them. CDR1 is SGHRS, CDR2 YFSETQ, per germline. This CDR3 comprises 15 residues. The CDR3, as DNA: TGCGCCAGCAGCTTGGCCGTGGGAGCTAGGAATGAGCAGTTCTTC. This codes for CASSLAVGARNEQFF.

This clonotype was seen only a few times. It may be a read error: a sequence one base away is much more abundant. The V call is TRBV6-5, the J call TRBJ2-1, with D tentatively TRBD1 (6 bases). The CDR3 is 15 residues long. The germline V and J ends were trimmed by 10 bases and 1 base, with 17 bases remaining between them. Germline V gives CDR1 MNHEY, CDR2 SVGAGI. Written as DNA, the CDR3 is TGTGCCAACATGAGGACAGAGTCTTCCTACAATGAGCAGTTCTTC. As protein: CANMRTESSYNEQFF.

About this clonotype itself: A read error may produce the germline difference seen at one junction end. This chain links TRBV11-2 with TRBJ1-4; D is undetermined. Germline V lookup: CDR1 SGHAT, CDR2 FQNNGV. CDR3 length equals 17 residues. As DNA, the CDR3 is TGTGTCAGCAGACCGCTATGTGGGCGGGCAACTAATGAAAAACTGTTTTTT. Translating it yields CVSRPLCGRATNEKLFF.

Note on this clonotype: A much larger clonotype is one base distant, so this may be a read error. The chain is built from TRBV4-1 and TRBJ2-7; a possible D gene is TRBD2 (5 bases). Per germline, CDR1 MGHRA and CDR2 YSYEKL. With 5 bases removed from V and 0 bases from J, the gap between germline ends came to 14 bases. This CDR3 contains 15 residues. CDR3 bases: TGCGCCAGCAGCATCGGAAGAGGGAGCTCCTACGAGCAGTACTTC. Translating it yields CASSIGRGSSYEQYF.

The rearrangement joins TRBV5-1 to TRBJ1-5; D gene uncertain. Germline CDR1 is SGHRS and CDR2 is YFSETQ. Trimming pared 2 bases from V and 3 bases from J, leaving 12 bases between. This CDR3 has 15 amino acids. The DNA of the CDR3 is TGCGCCAGCAGCTTTACGGGAGACAACAATCAGCCCCAGCATTTT. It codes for CASSFTGDNNQPQHF. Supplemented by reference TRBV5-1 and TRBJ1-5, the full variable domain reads KAGVTQTPRYLIKTRGQQVTLSCSPISGHRSVSWYQQTPGQGLQFLFEYFSETQRNKGNFPGRFSGRQFSNSRSEMNVSTLELGDSALYLCASSFTGDNNQPQHFGDGTRLSIL.

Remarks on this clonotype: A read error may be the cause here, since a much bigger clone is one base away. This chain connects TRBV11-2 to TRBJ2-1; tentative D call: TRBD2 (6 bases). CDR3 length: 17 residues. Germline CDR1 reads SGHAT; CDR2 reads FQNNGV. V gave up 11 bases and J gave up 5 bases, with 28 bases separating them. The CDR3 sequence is CAGGLTWSGGSHNEQFF. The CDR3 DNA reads TGTGCCGGCGGCTTAACGTGGTCAGGAGGGTCCCACAATGAGCAGTTCTTC.

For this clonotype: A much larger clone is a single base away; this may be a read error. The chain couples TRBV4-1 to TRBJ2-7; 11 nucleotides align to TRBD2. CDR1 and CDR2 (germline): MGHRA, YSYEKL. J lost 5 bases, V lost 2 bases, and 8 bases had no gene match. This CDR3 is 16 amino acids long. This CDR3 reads CASSQPIAGGPDEQYF. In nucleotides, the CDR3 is TGCGCCAGCAGCCAACCCATAGCGGGAGGGCCCGACGAGCAGTACTTC.

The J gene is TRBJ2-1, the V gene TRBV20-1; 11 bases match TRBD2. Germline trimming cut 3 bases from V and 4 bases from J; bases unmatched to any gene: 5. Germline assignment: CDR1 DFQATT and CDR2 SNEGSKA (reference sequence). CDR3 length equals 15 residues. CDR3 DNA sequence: TGCAGTGCTAGTCTTGTAGCGGGAGGGTACAATGAGCAGTTCTTC. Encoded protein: CSASLVAGGYNEQFF.

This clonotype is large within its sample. The CDR3 coding sequence is TGTGCCAGCAGCTTCGGGGAGGCGGATACGCAGTATTTT. Translating it yields CASSFGEADTQYF. The rearrangement uses TRBV11-2 and TRBJ2-3; D may be TRBD2 (6 bases). This CDR3 is 13 amino acids long. Per germline, CDR1 SGHAT and CDR2 FQNNGV. Trimming took 3 bases from V and 6 from J, leaving 10 bases between them.

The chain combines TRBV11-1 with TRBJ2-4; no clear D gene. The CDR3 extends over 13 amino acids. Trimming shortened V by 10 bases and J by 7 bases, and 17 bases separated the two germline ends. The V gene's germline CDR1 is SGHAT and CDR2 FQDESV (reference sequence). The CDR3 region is CAMSLGFQNIQYF. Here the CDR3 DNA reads TGTGCCATGAGCTTAGGCTTCCAGAACATTCAGTACTTC. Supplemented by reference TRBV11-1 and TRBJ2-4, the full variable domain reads EAEVAQSPRYKITEKSQAVAFWCDPISGHATLYWYRQILGQGPELLVQFQDESVVDDSQLPKDRFSAERLKGVDSTLKIQPAELGDSAMYLCAMSLGFQNIQYFGAGTRLSVL.

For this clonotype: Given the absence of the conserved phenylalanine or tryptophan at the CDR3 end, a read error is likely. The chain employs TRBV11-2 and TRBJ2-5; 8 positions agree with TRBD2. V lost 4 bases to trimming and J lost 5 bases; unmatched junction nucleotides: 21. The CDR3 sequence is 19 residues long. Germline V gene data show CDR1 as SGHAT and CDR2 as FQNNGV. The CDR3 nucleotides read TGTGCCAGCAGCTCTAGCCGACTAAGTAGCGGGACCGCGAGGGAGACCCAGTACTAC. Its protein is CASSSSRLSSGTARETQYY.

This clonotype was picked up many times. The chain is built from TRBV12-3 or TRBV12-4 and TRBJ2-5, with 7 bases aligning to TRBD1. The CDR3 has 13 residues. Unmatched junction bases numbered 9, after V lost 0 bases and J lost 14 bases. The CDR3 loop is CASSLASGGRSYF. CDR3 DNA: TGTGCCAGCAGTTTAGCATCAGGGGGTCGGAGTTACTTC.

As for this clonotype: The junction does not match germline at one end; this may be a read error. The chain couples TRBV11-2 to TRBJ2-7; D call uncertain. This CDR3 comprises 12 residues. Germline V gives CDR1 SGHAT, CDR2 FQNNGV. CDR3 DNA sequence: TGTACCAGCAGCTTAGGAAGGTACGTGCAGTACTTC. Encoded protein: CTSSLGRYVQYF.

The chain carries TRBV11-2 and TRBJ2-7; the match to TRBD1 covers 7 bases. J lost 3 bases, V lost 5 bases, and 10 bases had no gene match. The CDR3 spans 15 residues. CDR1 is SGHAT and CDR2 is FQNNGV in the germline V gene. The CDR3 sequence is CASSLGTEIIYEQYF. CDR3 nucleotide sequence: TGTGCCAGCAGCCTCGGGACAGAAATCATCTACGAGCAGTACTTC.

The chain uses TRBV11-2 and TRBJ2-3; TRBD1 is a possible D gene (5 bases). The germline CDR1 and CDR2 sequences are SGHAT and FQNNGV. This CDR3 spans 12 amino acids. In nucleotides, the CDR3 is TGTACCAACAGATACGACAGCAATACGCAGTATTTT. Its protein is CTNRYDSNTQYF.